These 8 T cell receptor beta chains were all obtained from the same sample, sequenced in a study of blood T cell repertoires in COVID-19. Clones were read by immunoSEQ multiplex PCR, and TCRdb kept only the in-frame ones, dropping some. The data hold tens of thousands of clones, with about 93% observed a single time. The sample was peripheral blood. Receptor source: a human donor in a cohort sampled during active COVID-19.

The rearrangement joins TRBV5-4 to TRBJ2-7; 9 bases agree with TRBD1. This CDR3 has 14 residues. From germline, CDR1 is SGHNT and CDR2 YYREEE (reference sequence). The V and J ends lost 4 bases and 6 bases, in that order; junction bases with no gene match: 8. Here the CDR3 reads CASSQAGTGFEQYF. Here the CDR3 DNA reads TGTGCCAGCAGCCAAGCCGGGACAGGGTTCGAGCAGTACTTC.

This chain links TRBV6-6 with TRBJ2-7; TRBD2 is a possible D gene (6 bases). The CDR3 has 13 residues. CDR1 MNHNY and CDR2 SVGAGI come from the germline V gene (reference sequence). V was cut by 6 bases and J by 5 bases, with 14 bases left in between. CDR3 in amino acids: CASRRDRGDEQYF. The CDR3 bases are TGTGCCAGCAGGAGGGACCGCGGGGACGAGCAGTACTTC.

The chain links TRBV7-9 to TRBJ2-3, with D perhaps matching TRBD2 (5 bases). Germline CDR1 SEHNR, CDR2 FQNEAQ (reference sequence). Deletions cut 5 bases from V and 12 bases from J, with 15 bases between. This CDR3 is built from 12 residues. For the CDR3, the DNA is TGTGCCAGCAGCAGCGGACCTCTGGGTCAGTATTTT. This sequence encodes CASSSGPLGQYF.

The V call is TRBV30, the J call TRBJ1-6; D call uncertain. V was trimmed by 3 bases and J by 7 bases, leaving 16 bases between them. The CDR3 spans 15 residues. CDR1 and CDR2 from the germline V gene are GTSNPN and SVGIG (reference sequence). Here the CDR3 DNA reads TGTGCCTGGAGAAGTTGGGCAGGAGGGAATTCACCCCTCCACTTT. Its translation is CAWRSWAGGNSPLHF.

The genes are TRBV6-1 and TRBJ1-6; possibly TRBD1 for D (5 bases). V was cut by 3 bases and J by 8 bases, with 11 bases left in between. Per germline, CDR1 MNHNS and CDR2 SASEGT. This CDR3 region has 14 residues. The CDR3 reads CASSDRVLHSPLHF. The CDR3 nucleotides are TGTGCCAGCAGTGACAGGGTTTTGCATTCACCCCTCCACTTT.

The chain couples TRBV5-1 to TRBJ2-5; 7 positions agree with TRBD1. Trimming removed 4 bases from V and 4 bases from J; junction bases left unmatched: 4. The germline CDR1 and CDR2 sequences are SGHRS and YFSETQ. CDR3 length: 13 amino acids. In nucleotides, the CDR3 is TGCGCCAGCAGCCCGGGACAGAGAGAGACCCAGTACTTC. As protein: CASSPGQRETQYF.

The CDR3 bases are TGTGCCAGCAGCCTATCCAGGGTAGATACGCAGTATTTT. It yields the protein CASSLSRVDTQYF. The chain has TRBV7-2 and TRBJ2-3, with TRBD1 as a possible D gene (5 bases). The CDR3 has 13 residues. The V end lost 5 bases, the J end lost 5 bases, and 11 bases lay between the germline ends. Germline lookup yields CDR1 SGHTA and CDR2 FQGNSA.

The chain joins TRBV7-9 to TRBJ2-7; TRBD1 matches at 8 bases. In germline, CDR1 is SEHNR, CDR2 FQNEAQ (reference sequence). This CDR3 comprises 14 residues. Trimming took 3 bases from V and 7 from J; bases not matched to a gene: 8. Here the CDR3 DNA reads TGTGCCAGCAGCTTCCAGGGGGCGGTTAAAGAGCAGTACTTC. Its translation: CASSFQGAVKEQYF.